These 13 T cell receptor beta chains originate from one sample sequenced in a study of cytomegalovirus exposure and HLA in healthy donors. In the PCR, 60 Vbeta and 13 Jbeta primers were used. The data were produced by immunoSEQ multiplex PCR, yet TCRdb's version contains in-frame clones alone and is incomplete. The sample consists of around 150,000 clones, 65% to 80% of them appearing once. The sample comprised PBMCs. Receptors were obtained from a man aged 40-55 years in good health and CMV-seronegative.

V gene TRBV7-2 combines with J gene TRBJ2-5, with 7 bases aligning to TRBD2. This CDR3 has 14 residues. CDR1 is SGHTA and CDR2 is FQGNSA in the germline V gene. Trimming removed 5 bases from V and 4 bases from J; junction bases left unmatched: 7. The CDR3 loop reads CASSTLAFGETQYF. Here the CDR3 DNA reads TGTGCCAGCAGCACACTAGCGTTCGGAGAGACCCAGTACTTC.

The chain couples TRBV5-1 to TRBJ2-7; possibly TRBD2 for D (6 bases). The V end was cut by 4 bases, the J end by 4 bases, with 18 bases between. Germline V gene lookup returns CDR1 SGHRS and CDR2 YFSETQ. This CDR3 contains 15 residues. The CDR3 DNA is TGCGCCAGCAGCCCCCAGAGGGCTAGCGTTTACGAGCAGTACTTC. Its translation is CASSPQRASVYEQYF. Full variable domain (outside the CDR3, taken from reference TRBV5-1 and TRBJ2-7): KAGVTQTPRYLIKTRGQQVTLSCSPISGHRSVSWYQQTPGQGLQFLFEYFSETQRNKGNFPGRFSGRQFSNSRSEMNVSTLELGDSALYLCASSPQRASVYEQYFGPGTRLTVT.

A remark on this clone: Other DNA variants within this sample encode the same CDR3. This rearrangement joins TRBV11-2 to TRBJ2-5; 9 bases line up with TRBD2. J lost 7 bases, V lost 0 bases, and 12 bases had no gene match. The CDR3 loop spans 17 amino acids. CDR1 is SGHAT and CDR2 is FQNNGV in the germline V gene. Here the CDR3 DNA reads TGTGCCAGCAGCTTAGATGGCCTAGCGGGATGGGGGGGGACCCAGTACTTC. Translating it yields CASSLDGLAGWGGTQYF.

The rearrangement joins TRBV4-1 to TRBJ2-7; 8 bases fit TRBD2. The CDR3 extends over 19 amino acids. Looked up from germline, CDR1 is MGHRA and CDR2 is YSYEKL. V shed 0 bases and J 3 bases; nucleotides not matched to a gene: 16. CDR3 coding DNA: TGCGCCAGCAGCCAAGATCTAAGGCTAGCGGGTCCGTCTTTCTACGAGCAGTACTTC. It translates to CASSQDLRLAGPSFYEQYF.

This clone was picked up a small number of times. An end of the junction does not agree with germline; a read error may underlie this. J is TRBJ2-5 and V is TRBV7-7; 9 nucleotides agree with TRBD2. The germline CDR1 and CDR2 sequences are SSHAT and FNYEAQ (reference sequence). This CDR3 comprises 14 residues. Written as DNA, the CDR3 is TGTGCTAGCAGCTCTGGACTAGCGAGAGAGACCCAGTACTTC. It yields the protein CASSSGLARETQYF.

The chain combines TRBV10-1 with TRBJ2-3, with 8 bases lining up with TRBD2. CDR1 WNHNN and CDR2 SYGVQD come from the germline V gene (reference sequence). CDR3 size: 14 residues. The ends lost 10 bases at V and 11 bases at J; junction bases unmatched: 17. In DNA, the CDR3 is TGCGCCATCCTTAGGACGGTAGTAGCGGGACGGCAGTATTTT. Translating gives CAILRTVVAGRQYF.

The gene calls are TRBV6-1 and TRBJ1-5, with TRBD1 as a possible D gene (5 bases). Germline CDR1 MNHNS, CDR2 SASEGT. CDR3 size: 14 residues. Trimming removed 6 bases at V and 2 bases at J, with 11 bases between. DNA for the CDR3: TGTGCCAGCAGGTCGCGGGGGGGCAATCAGCCCCAGCATTTT. Translated: CASRSRGGNQPQHF.

This clone was seen just once. A junction end diverges from the germline sequence, so it may reflect a read error. The chain carries TRBV14 and TRBJ2-7, with 7 bases aligning to TRBD2. Germline V gene sequence: CDR1 SGHDN, CDR2 FVKESK. The CDR3 length is 14 residues. CDR3 nucleotides: TGTGCCAGCAGCCAAGTTTTAAGCGGGGACGCCCCGTGGTTC. Translation: CASSQVLSGDAPWF.

The gene calls are TRBV2 and TRBJ2-5; weak D call: TRBD1 (6 bases). This CDR3 has 13 residues. Germline V lookup: CDR1 SNHLY, CDR2 FYNNEI. Trimming removed 4 bases from V and 5 bases from J, with 11 bases in between. The CDR3 region has the DNA TGTGCCAGCAGTGGATACAGGGACGAGACCCAGTACTTC. As protein: CASSGYRDETQYF.

The chain recombines TRBV2 with TRBJ1-4, with 11 bases lining up with TRBD1. There are 15 residues in the CDR3. Germline CDR1 reads SNHLY; CDR2 reads FYNNEI. The ends lost 8 bases at V and 7 bases at J; junction bases unmatched: 9. The DNA of the CDR3 is TGTGCCAGCTTCCGGACAGGGGGCGCCGGTGAAAAACTGTTTTTT. Translated, it gives CASFRTGGAGEKLFF.

The chain is built from TRBV11-2 and TRBJ2-5; 16 nucleotides line up with TRBD2. Germline-derived CDR1 and CDR2 are SGHAT and FQNNGV. After removal of 3 bases from V and 3 bases from J, the junction contained 7 bases not matched to a gene. The CDR3 length is 18 residues. The CDR3 bases are TGTGCCAGCAGCTTGGGACTAGCGGGAGGGGGGATGAAAGAGACCCAGTACTTC. Residues: CASSLGLAGGGMKETQYF.

The chain joins TRBV28 to TRBJ1-2; D is uncertain. V lost 5 bases and J 5 bases, leaving 15 bases between the germline ends. This CDR3 region has 14 residues. Looked up from germline, CDR1 is MDHEN and CDR2 is SYDVKM. In DNA, the CDR3 is TGTGCCAGCAGTCTTTCCACAGAAACTTATGGCTACACCTTC. This codes for CASSLSTETYGYTF.

J is TRBJ2-7 and V is TRBV15; D is perhaps TRBD2 (5 bases). Germline CDR1 reads LNHNV; CDR2 reads YYDKDF (reference sequence). The CDR3 runs 15 residues. Trimming stripped 2 bases from V and 0 bases from J, with 11 bases between. Here the CDR3 reads CATSRPGGASYEQYF. Written as DNA, the CDR3 is TGTGCCACCAGCAGACCTGGAGGAGCCTCCTACGAGCAGTACTTC.